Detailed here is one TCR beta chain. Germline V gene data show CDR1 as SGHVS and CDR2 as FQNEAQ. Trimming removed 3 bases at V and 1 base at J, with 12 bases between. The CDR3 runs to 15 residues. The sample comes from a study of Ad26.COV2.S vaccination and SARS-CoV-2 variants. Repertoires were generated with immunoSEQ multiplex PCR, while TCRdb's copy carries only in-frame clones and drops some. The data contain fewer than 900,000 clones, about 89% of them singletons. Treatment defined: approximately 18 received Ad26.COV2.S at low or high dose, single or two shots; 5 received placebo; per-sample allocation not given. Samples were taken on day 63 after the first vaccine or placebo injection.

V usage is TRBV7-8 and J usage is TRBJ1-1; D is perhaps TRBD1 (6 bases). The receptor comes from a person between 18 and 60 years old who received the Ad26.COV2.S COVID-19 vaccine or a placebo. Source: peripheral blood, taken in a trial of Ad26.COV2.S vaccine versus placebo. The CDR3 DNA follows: TGTGCCAGCAGCTTTCGAGGGACATCGAACACTGAAGCTTTCTTT. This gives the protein CASSFRGTSNTEAFF.